These T cell receptor beta chains were read from a single sample in a study of a mutant IDH1 vaccine in newly diagnosed glioma. Repertoires were generated with immunoSEQ multiplex PCR, while TCRdb's copy carries only in-frame clones and drops some. The sample lists some 120,000 clones, around three quarters seen once, with 5.5% in the top ten. Their specific antigens are unknown. Sequencing was performed on PBMCs, taken from a glioma patient whose treatment included an IDH1 peptide vaccine. The receptors were sampled from a man aged 40-50 years with glioma. Both conserved end residues are part of each CDR3. The D gene is left open where the match is weak. Where a row states a size, it is once, few, many or the class of an expanded clone; other rows omit it.

CDR3 length: 16
D gene: TRBD1
J gene: TRBJ2-4
clone size: once
V gene: TRBV11-2
CDR3 protein: CASSSGTALTKNIQYF
CDR3 DNA: TGTGCCAGCAGTTCCGGGACAGCACTAACCAAAAACATTCAGTACTTC

CDR3 length: 16
D gene: TRBD1
J gene: TRBJ1-4
clone size: -
V gene: TRBV7-9
CDR3 protein: CASSHGQGAGSEKLFF
CDR3 DNA: TGTGCCAGCAGCCACGGACAGGGGGCTGGTTCTGAAAAACTGTTTTTT

CDR3 length: 14
D gene: -
J gene: TRBJ1-1
clone size: -
V gene: TRBV7-9
CDR3 protein: CASSLQGWATEAFF
CDR3 DNA: TGTGCCAGCAGCTTACAGGGGTGGGCCACTGAAGCTTTCTTT

CDR3 length: 15
D gene: TRBD1
J gene: TRBJ2-2
clone size: -
V gene: TRBV11-2
CDR3 protein: CASSLDRGRSGELFF
CDR3 DNA: TGTGCCAGCAGCTTAGACAGGGGGCGTTCCGGGGAGCTGTTTTTT

CDR3 length: 14
D gene: -
J gene: TRBJ2-7
clone size: -
V gene: TRBV5-4
CDR3 protein: CASSSPRLANEQYF
CDR3 DNA: TGTGCCAGCAGCTCACCCCGCCTAGCGAACGAGCAGTACTTC

CDR3 length: 14
D gene: TRBD1
J gene: TRBJ1-2
clone size: -
V gene: TRBV5-4
CDR3 protein: CASSLDRGRKGYTF
CDR3 DNA: TGTGCCAGCAGCTTGGACAGGGGGCGTAAAGGCTACACCTTC

CDR3 length: 10
D gene: -
J gene: TRBJ2-1
clone size: -
V gene: TRBV20-1
CDR3 protein: CSVLQGGQFF
CDR3 DNA: TGCAGTGTCCTCCAAGGCGGGCAGTTCTTC

CDR3 length: 15
D gene: -
J gene: TRBJ1-1
clone size: -
V gene: TRBV2
CDR3 protein: CASSEKGGMNTEAFF
CDR3 DNA: TGTGCCAGCAGTGAAAAGGGAGGGATGAACACTGAAGCTTTCTTT

CDR3 length: 14
D gene: -
J gene: TRBJ2-4
clone size: once
V gene: TRBV28
CDR3 protein: CASSSTGVTNIQYF
CDR3 DNA: TGTGCCAGCAGTTCTACAGGAGTGACAAACATTCAGTACTTC

CDR3 length: 15
D gene: -
J gene: TRBJ2-3
clone size: -
V gene: TRBV11-3
CDR3 protein: CASSLGERGTDTQYF
CDR3 DNA: TGTGCCAGCAGCTTGGGGGAGAGGGGCACAGATACGCAGTATTTT

CDR3 length: 15
D gene: TRBD1
J gene: TRBJ2-2
clone size: -
V gene: TRBV7-6
CDR3 protein: CASSKQGSNTGELFF
CDR3 DNA: TGTGCCAGCAGTAAACAGGGGAGCAACACCGGGGAGCTGTTTTTT

CDR3 length: 15
D gene: TRBD2
J gene: TRBJ2-1
clone size: -
V gene: TRBV7-2
CDR3 protein: CASSLKLAGGPEQFF
CDR3 DNA: TGTGCCAGCAGCTTAAAACTAGCGGGAGGGCCTGAGCAGTTCTTC

CDR3 length: 13
D gene: -
J gene: TRBJ1-1
clone size: -
V gene: TRBV5-1
CDR3 protein: CASSLGDFNEAFF
CDR3 DNA: TGCGCCAGCAGCTTAGGGGATTTTAATGAAGCTTTCTTT

CDR3 length: 15
D gene: -
J gene: TRBJ1-5
clone size: -
V gene: TRBV30
CDR3 protein: CAWSKEGSGNQPQHF
CDR3 DNA: TGTGCCTGGAGTAAAGAGGGATCCGGCAATCAGCCCCAGCATTTT

CDR3 length: 11
D gene: -
J gene: TRBJ2-7
clone size: -
V gene: TRBV29-1
CDR3 protein: CSVERNYEQYF
CDR3 DNA: TGCAGCGTTGAGAGGAACTACGAGCAGTACTTC

CDR3 length: 14
D gene: -
J gene: TRBJ2-7
clone size: -
V gene: TRBV7-9
CDR3 protein: CASSLVGAPYEQYF
CDR3 DNA: TGTGCCAGCAGCTTAGTCGGGGCCCCCTACGAGCAGTACTTC

CDR3 length: 17
D gene: TRBD1
J gene: TRBJ2-7
clone size: -
V gene: TRBV27
CDR3 protein: CASTPLGLGQASYEQYF
CDR3 DNA: TGTGCCAGCACCCCGTTAGGGCTAGGACAGGCGTCCTACGAGCAGTACTTC

CDR3 length: 12
D gene: TRBD1
J gene: TRBJ1-2
clone size: -
V gene: TRBV29-1
CDR3 protein: CSVGDRGFGYTF
CDR3 DNA: TGCAGCGTGGGGGACAGGGGTTTCGGCTACACCTTC

CDR3 length: 13
D gene: TRBD2
J gene: TRBJ2-3
clone size: -
V gene: TRBV9
CDR3 protein: CASSLGLATTQYF
CDR3 DNA: TGTGCCAGCAGCCTCGGACTAGCCACTACGCAGTATTTT

CDR3 length: 13
D gene: -
J gene: TRBJ1-3
clone size: -
V gene: TRBV10-3
CDR3 protein: CAISGQTGNTIYF
CDR3 DNA: TGTGCCATCAGTGGACAGACTGGAAACACCATATATTTT

CDR3 length: 16
D gene: -
J gene: TRBJ2-3
clone size: -
V gene: TRBV5-1
CDR3 protein: CASSLTWQGLTDTQYF
CDR3 DNA: TGCGCCAGCAGCTTAACCTGGCAGGGGCTCACAGATACGCAGTATTTT

CDR3 length: 13
D gene: -
J gene: TRBJ1-2
clone size: -
V gene: TRBV9
CDR3 protein: CASSTDENYGYTF
CDR3 DNA: TGTGCCAGCAGCACCGACGAGAACTATGGCTACACCTTC

CDR3 length: 15
D gene: -
J gene: TRBJ1-5
clone size: -
V gene: TRBV28
CDR3 protein: CASTYPGRRDQPQHF
CDR3 DNA: TGTGCCAGCACCTACCCGGGACGGAGGGATCAGCCCCAGCATTTT

CDR3 length: 15
D gene: -
J gene: TRBJ2-7
clone size: -
V gene: TRBV7-2
CDR3 protein: CASSLAGAVGVEQYF
CDR3 DNA: TGTGCCAGCAGCTTAGCCGGTGCAGTGGGGGTCGAGCAGTACTTC

CDR3 length: 8
D gene: -
J gene: TRBJ2-2
clone size: -
V gene: TRBV11-2
CDR3 protein: CASSLRFF
CDR3 DNA: TGTGCCAGCAGCTTACGGTTTTTT

CDR3 length: 13
D gene: TRBD1
J gene: TRBJ1-2
clone size: -
V gene: TRBV5-1
CDR3 protein: CASLPGTGEGYTF
CDR3 DNA: TGCGCCTCACTCCCCGGGACAGGGGAAGGCTACACCTTC

CDR3 length: 12
D gene: -
J gene: TRBJ2-5
clone size: -
V gene: TRBV19
CDR3 protein: CASSIREETQYF
CDR3 DNA: TGTGCCAGTAGTATCAGGGAGGAGACCCAGTACTTC

CDR3 length: 15
D gene: TRBD1
J gene: TRBJ2-7
clone size: -
V gene: TRBV25-1
CDR3 protein: CASSGDRGYSYEQYF
CDR3 DNA: TGTGCCAGCAGTGGTGACAGGGGTTACTCCTACGAGCAGTACTTC

CDR3 length: 15
D gene: -
J gene: TRBJ2-1
clone size: -
V gene: TRBV19
CDR3 protein: CASSIQTSSYNEQFF
CDR3 DNA: TGTGCCAGTAGTATCCAGACGAGCTCCTACAATGAGCAGTTCTTC

CDR3 length: 13
D gene: -
J gene: TRBJ1-4
clone size: once
V gene: TRBV11-3
CDR3 protein: CASSPRAPVGLFF
CDR3 DNA: TGTGCCAGCAGCCCGAGAGCGCCTGTCGGACTGTTTTTT

CDR3 length: 15
D gene: TRBD2
J gene: TRBJ2-1
clone size: -
V gene: TRBV9
CDR3 protein: CASSVSGLPYNEQFF
CDR3 DNA: TGTGCCAGCAGCGTGTCGGGACTACCCTACAATGAGCAGTTCTTC

CDR3 length: 13
D gene: -
J gene: TRBJ2-2
clone size: -
V gene: TRBV11-3
CDR3 protein: CASSLVDGGRLFF
CDR3 DNA: TGTGCCAGCAGCTTAGTTGATGGTGGGAGGCTGTTTTTT

CDR3 length: 12
D gene: -
J gene: TRBJ1-3
clone size: -
V gene: TRBV6-6
CDR3 protein: CASSFSGNTIYF
CDR3 DNA: TGTGCCAGCAGTTTCTCCGGAAACACCATATATTTT

CDR3 length: 12
D gene: -
J gene: TRBJ1-1
clone size: -
V gene: TRBV28
CDR3 protein: CASNRDLTEAFF
CDR3 DNA: TGTGCCAGCAATCGAGATCTCACTGAAGCTTTCTTT

CDR3 length: 14
D gene: -
J gene: TRBJ1-1
clone size: -
V gene: TRBV11-3
CDR3 protein: CASSLDGMNTEAFF
CDR3 DNA: TGTGCCAGCAGCTTAGACGGGATGAACACTGAAGCTTTCTTT

CDR3 length: 16
D gene: -
J gene: TRBJ1-4
clone size: -
V gene: TRBV4-3
CDR3 protein: CASSQVLGAPNEKLFF
CDR3 DNA: TGCGCCAGCAGCCAAGTCCTCGGGGCCCCTAATGAAAAACTGTTTTTT

CDR3 length: 13
D gene: -
J gene: TRBJ2-7
clone size: few
V gene: TRBV5-4
CDR3 protein: CASSTKDAYEQYF
CDR3 DNA: TGTGCCAGCAGCACCAAGGACGCCTACGAGCAGTACTTC

CDR3 length: 15
D gene: TRBD1
J gene: TRBJ1-4
clone size: -
V gene: TRBV19
CDR3 protein: CASSSAGTGVQKLFF
CDR3 DNA: TGTGCCAGTAGTTCAGCCGGGACAGGGGTCCAAAAACTGTTTTTT

CDR3 length: 15
D gene: -
J gene: TRBJ1-2
clone size: -
V gene: TRBV19
CDR3 protein: CASSPAAKAAYGYTF
CDR3 DNA: TGTGCCAGTAGCCCGGCCGCTAAGGCTGCCTATGGCTACACCTTC

CDR3 length: 14
D gene: -
J gene: TRBJ2-6
clone size: -
V gene: TRBV5-6
CDR3 protein: CASISSSGANVLTF
CDR3 DNA: TGTGCCAGCATTTCCTCCTCTGGGGCCAACGTCCTGACTTTC

CDR3 length: 13
D gene: -
J gene: TRBJ2-2
clone size: many
V gene: TRBV5-1
CDR3 protein: CASRRDNTGELFF
CDR3 DNA: TGCGCCAGCAGGAGGGATAACACCGGGGAGCTGTTTTTT

CDR3 length: 14
D gene: -
J gene: TRBJ1-5
clone size: -
V gene: TRBV2
CDR3 protein: CASSETQGSQPQHF
CDR3 DNA: TGTGCCAGCAGTGAAACGCAGGGAAGTCAGCCCCAGCATTTT

CDR3 length: 15
D gene: TRBD2
J gene: TRBJ2-1
clone size: -
V gene: TRBV10-1
CDR3 protein: CASSVGAGGPHEQFF
CDR3 DNA: TGCGCCAGCAGTGTAGGAGCGGGGGGGCCCCATGAGCAGTTCTTC

CDR3 length: 16
D gene: TRBD2
J gene: TRBJ2-5
clone size: -
V gene: TRBV14
CDR3 protein: CASSLIAGGPKETQYF
CDR3 DNA: TGTGCCAGCAGCTTGATAGCGGGAGGGCCCAAGGAGACCCAGTACTTC

CDR3 length: 15
D gene: TRBD1
J gene: TRBJ1-2
clone size: few
V gene: TRBV7-2
CDR3 protein: CASSPFSGQNYGYTF
CDR3 DNA: TGTGCCAGCAGCCCTTTTTCGGGACAGAACTATGGCTACACCTTC

CDR3 length: 14
D gene: -
J gene: TRBJ2-3
clone size: few
V gene: TRBV5-1
CDR3 protein: CASSLGLDADTQYF
CDR3 DNA: TGCGCCAGCAGCTTGGGACTAGACGCAGATACGCAGTATTTT

CDR3 length: 12
D gene: -
J gene: TRBJ2-2
clone size: -
V gene: TRBV10-3
CDR3 protein: CAIRANTGELFF
CDR3 DNA: TGTGCCATCAGGGCGAACACCGGGGAGCTGTTTTTT

CDR3 length: 14
D gene: -
J gene: TRBJ1-1
clone size: -
V gene: TRBV19
CDR3 protein: CASSIFGVGNEAFF
CDR3 DNA: TGTGCCAGTAGTATTTTTGGCGTGGGTAACGAAGCTTTCTTT

CDR3 length: 14
D gene: -
J gene: TRBJ1-5
clone size: few
V gene: TRBV7-9
CDR3 protein: CASSWATSNQPQHF
CDR3 DNA: TGTGCCAGCAGCTGGGCCACTAGCAATCAGCCCCAGCATTTT

CDR3 length: 15
D gene: -
J gene: TRBJ2-5
clone size: once
V gene: TRBV7-9
CDR3 protein: CASSSFGSEEETQYF
CDR3 DNA: TGTGCCAGCAGCTCGTTCGGATCCGAGGAAGAGACCCAGTACTTC

CDR3 length: 16
D gene: TRBD2
J gene: TRBJ2-7
clone size: -
V gene: TRBV28
CDR3 protein: CASSPSGGRNSYEQYF
CDR3 DNA: TGTGCCAGCAGCCCCTCGGGCGGGAGAAACTCCTACGAGCAGTACTTC

CDR3 length: 13
D gene: -
J gene: TRBJ2-7
clone size: -
V gene: TRBV30
CDR3 protein: CAWSPGLSYEQYF
CDR3 DNA: TGTGCCTGGAGTCCGGGGCTCTCCTACGAGCAGTACTTC

CDR3 length: 14
D gene: -
J gene: TRBJ2-6
clone size: -
V gene: TRBV27
CDR3 protein: CASSPYSGANVLTF
CDR3 DNA: TGTGCCAGCAGTCCGTACTCTGGGGCCAACGTCCTGACTTTC

CDR3 length: 16
D gene: -
J gene: TRBJ2-2
clone size: -
V gene: TRBV27
CDR3 protein: CASSLFAPSNTGELFF
CDR3 DNA: TGTGCCAGCAGTTTATTCGCGCCATCGAACACCGGGGAGCTGTTTTTT

CDR3 length: 16
D gene: -
J gene: TRBJ2-6
clone size: -
V gene: TRBV15
CDR3 protein: CATSSPGWAAANVLTF
CDR3 DNA: TGTGCCACCAGCAGTCCCGGCTGGGCCGCGGCCAACGTCCTGACTTTC

CDR3 length: 16
D gene: TRBD2
J gene: TRBJ2-7
clone size: -
V gene: TRBV2
CDR3 protein: CASSVPPSGRAAEQYF
CDR3 DNA: TGTGCCAGCAGTGTACCTCCTAGCGGGAGGGCCGCCGAGCAGTACTTC

CDR3 length: 13
D gene: -
J gene: TRBJ1-3
clone size: -
V gene: TRBV19
CDR3 protein: CASSMAWGNTIYF
CDR3 DNA: TGTGCCAGTAGTATGGCCTGGGGAAACACCATATATTTT

CDR3 length: 14
D gene: -
J gene: TRBJ2-7
clone size: -
V gene: TRBV9
CDR3 protein: CASSVTADSYEQYF
CDR3 DNA: TGTGCCAGCAGCGTGACGGCCGACTCCTACGAGCAGTACTTT

CDR3 length: 15
D gene: -
J gene: TRBJ2-1
clone size: -
V gene: TRBV5-4
CDR3 protein: CASSLDRASYNEQFF
CDR3 DNA: TGTGCCAGCAGCTTGGACAGGGCTTCCTACAATGAGCAGTTCTTC

CDR3 length: 12
D gene: -
J gene: TRBJ2-2
clone size: -
V gene: TRBV5-1
CDR3 protein: CASGRDTGELFF
CDR3 DNA: TGCGCCAGCGGCAGGGACACCGGGGAGCTGTTTTTT